The clone carrying this T cell receptor beta chain was detected only a few times. The antigen is unknown. Through a sample-barcoded 5' primer and a J-beta primer mix, a second PCR was run for roughly 6 to 11 cycles. No fewer than 3 million CDR3-containing paired-end reads came from each sample. In TCRdb, the 5' RACE reads were re-called with MiXCR into one record per CDR3 protein. Of around 1.7 million distinct CDR3 sequences detected, 28% appear once; the ten largest clones hold roughly 8%. This record comes from a study of blood T cells in healthy people across ages. Peripheral blood was drawn, ten milliliters per donor. Overall study results and limits: It was not possible, with unsorted PBMCs, to conclusively compare naive and antigen-experienced cells.

The receptor was isolated from a woman under 40 in good health. Sequencing was carried out using blood.

CDR3 coding DNA: TGCAGTGCTCAGAGCGGGGGTGCCGACAATGAGCAGTTCTTC. Protein: CSAQSGGADNEQFF. The chain recombines TRBV20-1 with TRBJ2-1; TRBD2 matches at 8 bases. V trimming: 5 bases; J trimming: 5 bases; junction bases outside the gene matches: 8. In germline, CDR1 is DFQATT, CDR2 SNEGSKA (reference sequence). This CDR3 spans 14 amino acids.